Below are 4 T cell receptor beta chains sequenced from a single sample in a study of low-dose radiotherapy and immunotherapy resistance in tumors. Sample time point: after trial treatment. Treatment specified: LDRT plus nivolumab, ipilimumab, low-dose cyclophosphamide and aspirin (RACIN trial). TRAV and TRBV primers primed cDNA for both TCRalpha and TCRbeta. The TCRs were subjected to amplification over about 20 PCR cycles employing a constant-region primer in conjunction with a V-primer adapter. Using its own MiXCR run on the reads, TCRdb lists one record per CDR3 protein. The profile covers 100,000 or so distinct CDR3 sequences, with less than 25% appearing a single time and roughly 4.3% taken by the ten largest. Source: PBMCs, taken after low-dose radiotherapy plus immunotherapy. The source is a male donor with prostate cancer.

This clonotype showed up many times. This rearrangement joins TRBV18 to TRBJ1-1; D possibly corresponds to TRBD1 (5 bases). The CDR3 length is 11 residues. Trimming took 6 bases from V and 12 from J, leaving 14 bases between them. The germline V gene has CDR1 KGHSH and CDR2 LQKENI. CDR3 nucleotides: TGTGCCAGCTCCCTAGACAGATCAACTTTCTTT. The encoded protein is CASSLDRSTFF.

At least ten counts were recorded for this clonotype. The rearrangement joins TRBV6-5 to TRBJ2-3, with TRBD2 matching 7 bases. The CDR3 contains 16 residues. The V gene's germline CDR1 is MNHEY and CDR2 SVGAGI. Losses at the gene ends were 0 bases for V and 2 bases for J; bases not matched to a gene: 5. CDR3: CASSYSNLAVTDTQYF. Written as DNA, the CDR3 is TGTGCCAGCAGTTACTCGAATCTAGCGGTCACAGATACGCAGTATTTT.

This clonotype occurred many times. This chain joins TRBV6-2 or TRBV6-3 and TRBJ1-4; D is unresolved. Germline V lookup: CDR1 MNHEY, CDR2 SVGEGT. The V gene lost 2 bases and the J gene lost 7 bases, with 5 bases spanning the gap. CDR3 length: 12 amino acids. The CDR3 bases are TGTGCCAGCAGTTACGCGGGTGAAAAACTGTTTTTT. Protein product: CASSYAGEKLFF.

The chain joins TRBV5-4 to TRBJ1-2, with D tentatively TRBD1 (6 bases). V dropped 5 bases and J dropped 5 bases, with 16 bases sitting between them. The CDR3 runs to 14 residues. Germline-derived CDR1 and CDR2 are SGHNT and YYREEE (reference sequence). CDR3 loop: CASSPGRGTYGYTF. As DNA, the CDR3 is TGTGCCAGCAGTCCCGGGAGGGGGACTTATGGCTACACCTTC.